The entry below gives a single TCR beta chain sequence along with its context. The sample originates from a study of control samples from healthy donors and cancer patients. Data came from immunoSEQ multiplex PCR; TCRdb stores just in-frame clones and leaves some out. This sample carries approximately 120,000 clones, 85% to 90% of them seen once, and the ten largest clones take 17%. The TCR comes from a woman aged 50 to 60 in good health. Sequences were obtained from blood.

CDR3 in amino acids: CASSFPPREEQFF. DNA for the CDR3: TGTGCCAGCAGCTTCCCCCCGCGCGAAGAGCAGTTCTTC. This chain connects TRBV5-8 to TRBJ2-1; D gene ambiguous. The germline V gene has CDR1 SGHTS and CDR2 YDEGEE. The germline V and J ends were trimmed by 2 bases and 10 bases, with 13 bases remaining between them. The CDR3 runs to 13 residues.